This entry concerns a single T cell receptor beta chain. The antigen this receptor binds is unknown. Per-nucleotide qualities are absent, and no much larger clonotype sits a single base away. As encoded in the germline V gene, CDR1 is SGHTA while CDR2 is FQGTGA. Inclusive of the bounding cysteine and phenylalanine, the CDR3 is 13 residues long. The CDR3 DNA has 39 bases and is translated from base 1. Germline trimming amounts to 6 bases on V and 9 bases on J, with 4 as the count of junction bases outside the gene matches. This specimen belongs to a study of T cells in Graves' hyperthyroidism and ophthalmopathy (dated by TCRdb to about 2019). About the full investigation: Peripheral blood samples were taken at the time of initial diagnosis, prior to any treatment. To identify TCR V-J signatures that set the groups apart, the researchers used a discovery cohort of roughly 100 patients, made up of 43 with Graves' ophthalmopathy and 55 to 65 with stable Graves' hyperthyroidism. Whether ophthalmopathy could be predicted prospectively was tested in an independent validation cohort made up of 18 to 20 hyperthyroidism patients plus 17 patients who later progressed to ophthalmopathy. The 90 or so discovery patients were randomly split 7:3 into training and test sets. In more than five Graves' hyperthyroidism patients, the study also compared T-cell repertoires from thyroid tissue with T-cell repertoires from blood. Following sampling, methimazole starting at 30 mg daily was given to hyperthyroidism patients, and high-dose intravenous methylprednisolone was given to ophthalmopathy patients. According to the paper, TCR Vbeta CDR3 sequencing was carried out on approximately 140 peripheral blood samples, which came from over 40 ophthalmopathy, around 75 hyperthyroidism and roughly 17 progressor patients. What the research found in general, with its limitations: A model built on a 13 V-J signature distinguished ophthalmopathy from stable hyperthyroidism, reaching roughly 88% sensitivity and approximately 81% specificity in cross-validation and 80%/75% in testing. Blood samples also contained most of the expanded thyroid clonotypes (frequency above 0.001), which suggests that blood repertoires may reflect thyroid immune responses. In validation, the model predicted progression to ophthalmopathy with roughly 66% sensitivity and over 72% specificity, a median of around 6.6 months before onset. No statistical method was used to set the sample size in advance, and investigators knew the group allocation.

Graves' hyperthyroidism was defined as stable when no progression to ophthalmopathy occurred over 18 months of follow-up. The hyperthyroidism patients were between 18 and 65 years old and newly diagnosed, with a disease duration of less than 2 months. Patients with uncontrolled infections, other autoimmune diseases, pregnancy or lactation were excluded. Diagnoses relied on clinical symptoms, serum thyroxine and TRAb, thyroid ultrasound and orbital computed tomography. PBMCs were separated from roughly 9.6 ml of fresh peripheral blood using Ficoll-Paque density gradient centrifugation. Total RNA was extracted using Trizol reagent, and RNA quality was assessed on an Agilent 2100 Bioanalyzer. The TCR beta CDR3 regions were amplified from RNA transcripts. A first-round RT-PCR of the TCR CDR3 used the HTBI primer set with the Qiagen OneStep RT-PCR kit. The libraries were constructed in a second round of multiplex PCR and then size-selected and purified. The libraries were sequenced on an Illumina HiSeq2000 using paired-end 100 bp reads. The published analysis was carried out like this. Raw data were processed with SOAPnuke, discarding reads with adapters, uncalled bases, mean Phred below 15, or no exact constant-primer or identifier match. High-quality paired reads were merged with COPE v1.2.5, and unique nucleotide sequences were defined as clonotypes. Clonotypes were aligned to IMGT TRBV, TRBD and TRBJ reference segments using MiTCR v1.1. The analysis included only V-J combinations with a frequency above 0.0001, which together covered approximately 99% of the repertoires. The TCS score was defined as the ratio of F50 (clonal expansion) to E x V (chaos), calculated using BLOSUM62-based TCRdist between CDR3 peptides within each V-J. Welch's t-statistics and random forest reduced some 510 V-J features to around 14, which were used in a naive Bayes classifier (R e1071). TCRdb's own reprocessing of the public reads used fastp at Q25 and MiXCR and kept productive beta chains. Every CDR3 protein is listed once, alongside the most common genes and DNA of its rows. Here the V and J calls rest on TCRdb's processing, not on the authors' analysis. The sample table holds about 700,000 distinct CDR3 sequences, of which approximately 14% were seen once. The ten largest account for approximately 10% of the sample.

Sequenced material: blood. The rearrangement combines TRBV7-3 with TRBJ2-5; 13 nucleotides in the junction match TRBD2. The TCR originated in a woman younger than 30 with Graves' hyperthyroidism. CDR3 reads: CASRPGLAGPQYF. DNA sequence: TGTGCCAGCAGGCCGGGACTAGCGGGGCCCCAGTACTTC.